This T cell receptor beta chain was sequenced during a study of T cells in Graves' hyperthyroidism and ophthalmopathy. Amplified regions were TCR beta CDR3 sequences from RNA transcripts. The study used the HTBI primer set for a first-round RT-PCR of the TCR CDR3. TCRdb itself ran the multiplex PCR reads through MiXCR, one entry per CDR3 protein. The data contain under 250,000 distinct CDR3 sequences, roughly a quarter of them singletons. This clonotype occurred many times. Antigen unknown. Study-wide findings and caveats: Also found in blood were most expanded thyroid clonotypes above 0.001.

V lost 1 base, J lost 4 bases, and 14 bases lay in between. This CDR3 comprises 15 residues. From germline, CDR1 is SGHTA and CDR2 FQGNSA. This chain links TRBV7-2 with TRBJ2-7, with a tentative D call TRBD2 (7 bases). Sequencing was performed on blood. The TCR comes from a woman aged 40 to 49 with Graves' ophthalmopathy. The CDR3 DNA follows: TGTGCCAGCAGCTTAGGCACGGGGGGCAGATACGAGCAGTACTTC. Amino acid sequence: CASSLGTGGRYEQYF.